This is a list of T cell receptor beta chains from one sample in a study of control samples from healthy donors and cancer patients. Using immunoSEQ multiplex PCR, the repertoire was profiled, and TCRdb retains in-frame clones only, with some absent. The sample carries about 40,000 clones, approximately 90% recorded once. Sequenced sample: blood. These receptors were taken from a woman aged 45-59 years in good health. The CDR3 runs from the conserved cysteine through the conserved F or W. D genes are given only for firm matches. Clone sizes are given selectively: once, few, many, or a class where the clone is expanded.

v_gene	abundance	d_gene	j_gene	CDR3nt	CDR3aa
TRBV28	few	.	TRBJ1-2	TGTGCCAGCAGTTTATTGGGCGGAGGGGGGGCTGGCTACACCTTC	CASSLLGGGGAGYTF
TRBV7-2	.	TRBD2	TRBJ2-7	TGTGCCAGCAGCTTACAGTCCGGGACTAGCGGAGCCTACGAGCAGTACTTC	CASSLQSGTSGAYEQYF
TRBV27	.	.	TRBJ1-2	TGTGCCAGCAGTTTATCGGGCGGGAATCCCGCTAACTATGGCTACACCTTC	CASSLSGGNPANYGYTF
TRBV11-1	few	.	TRBJ2-1	TGTGCCAGCAGCCGTAGGGTGTCTCCCTCGGATGAGCAGTTCTTC	CASSRRVSPSDEQFF
TRBV6-5	.	.	TRBJ1-5	TGTGCCAGCAGTTACTCGAGCCGAAATCAGCCCCAGCATTTT	CASSYSSRNQPQHF
TRBV28	few	TRBD1	TRBJ1-2	TGTGCCAGCAGTTTTCGGGACAGGGTACAAGATTATGGCTACACCTTC	CASSFRDRVQDYGYTF
TRBV25-1	.	.	TRBJ1-6	TGTGCCAGCAGTGGGCCGGGGGGGGCTAGGTCACCCCTCCACTTT	CASSGPGGARSPLHF
TRBV10-3	.	.	TRBJ1-6	TGTGCCATCAGTCAGGGGCTGGTCAGTTCACCCCTCCACTTT	CAISQGLVSSPLHF
TRBV5-6	few	.	TRBJ1-1	TGTGCCAGCAGCTACACAGGGCTCAGCACTGAAGCTTTCTTT	CASSYTGLSTEAFF
TRBV11-1	.	.	TRBJ1-1	TGTGCCAGCAGCTTTAACAGGGTGAACACTGAAGCTTTCTTT	CASSFNRVNTEAFF
TRBV20-1	.	TRBD1	TRBJ1-1	TGCAGTGCTAGTAGGGGGCAGGTCACTGAAGCTTTCTTT	CSASRGQVTEAFF
TRBV30	.	.	TRBJ2-7	TGTGCCTGGAGTAGAAGGGGCAGAACCTACGAGCAGTACTTC	CAWSRRGRTYEQYF
TRBV12-3/TRBV12-4	.	.	TRBJ1-4	TGTGCCAGCAGTTTATTTCGTGAAAAACTGTTTTTT	CASSLFREKLFF
TRBV7-9	.	TRBD1	TRBJ2-7	TGTGCCAGCAGCTCGGACAGGAGGACTGGGGAGCAGTACTTC	CASSSDRRTGEQYF
TRBV9	.	.	TRBJ2-1	TGTGCCAGCAGCGCGTGGGCTGGGGCGGATGAGCAGTTCTTC	CASSAWAGADEQFF
TRBV6-2/TRBV6-3	.	.	TRBJ2-6	TGTGCCAGCAGGCCTAGCTCTGGGGCCAACGTCCTGACTTTC	CASRPSSGANVLTF
TRBV5-3	.	TRBD1	TRBJ1-5	TGTGCCAGAAGCTTGGGGGAAGCCGGGACAGGGGATGATCAGCCCCAGCATTTT	CARSLGEAGTGDDQPQHF
TRBV2	.	.	TRBJ1-2	TGTGCCAGCAGTAGCACCGGGACGATTCATGGCTACACCTTC	CASSSTGTIHGYTF
TRBV6-5	.	.	TRBJ2-3	TGTGCCAGCAGGACGGGGGTTTCCTCAGATACGCAGTATTTT	CASRTGVSSDTQYF
TRBV7-2	.	.	TRBJ1-1	TGTGCCAGCAGCTCCTCCCGGGCGAACACTGAAGCTTTCTTT	CASSSSRANTEAFF
TRBV5-1	.	TRBD1	TRBJ1-1	TGCGCCAGCAGCCCGGACAGGGTGAACACTGAAGCTTTCTTT	CASSPDRVNTEAFF
TRBV28	.	.	TRBJ2-7	TGTGCCAGCAGTTTCCCCCAGGGCTACGAGCAGTACTTC	CASSFPQGYEQYF
TRBV6-5	once	.	TRBJ2-5	TGTGCCAGCAGTAAGGGACTGTCAGCAGAGACCCAGTACTTC	CASSKGLSAETQYF
TRBV7-2	.	TRBD1	TRBJ1-2	TGTGCCATAGGAGGGGACAGGGTTTTTGGCTACACCTTC	CAIGGDRVFGYTF
TRBV9	.	TRBD1	TRBJ1-6	TGTGCCAGCAGCGACAGGGGAAGCGATTCACCCCTCCACTTT	CASSDRGSDSPLHF
TRBV2	.	.	TRBJ1-6	TGTGCCAGCAGTGACCCTACAGGGTCGGGATCACCCCTCCACTTT	CASSDPTGSGSPLHF
TRBV3-1/TRBV3-2	.	.	TRBJ1-2	TGTGCCAGCAGCCATGCGCAGACAAATGGCTACACCTTC	CASSHAQTNGYTF
TRBV10-3	.	.	TRBJ2-5	TGTGCCATCAGGTGTCCGGTTGCATGCGAGGAGACCCAGTACTTC	CAIRCPVACEETQYF
TRBV28	.	TRBD2	TRBJ2-2	TGTGCCAGCCAAACTAGCGGGGGTAACACCGGGGAGCTGTTTTTT	CASQTSGGNTGELFF
TRBV4-3	.	TRBD2	TRBJ2-3	TGCGCCAGCAGCCCACTAGCGGGGGGTCTCACAGATACGCAGTATTTT	CASSPLAGGLTDTQYF
TRBV6-6	.	TRBD1	TRBJ1-5	TGTGCCAGCACTAAAGGACAGGGACGGCTCAACCAGCCCCAGCATTTT	CASTKGQGRLNQPQHF
TRBV13	.	.	TRBJ2-5	TGTGCCAGCAGCTTAGTGACGGGCCCCCAAGAGACCCAGTACTTC	CASSLVTGPQETQYF
TRBV16	.	.	TRBJ2-5	TGTGCCAGCAGCCAATCGGCCGCGGGTGGGACCCAGTACTTC	CASSQSAAGGTQYF
TRBV15	.	.	TRBJ2-2	TGTGCCACCAGCAGGGGGGTAATAGGGACATCGAACACCGGGGAGCTGTTTTTT	CATSRGVIGTSNTGELFF
TRBV6-2/TRBV6-3	.	.	TRBJ2-2	TGTGCCAGCAGCCCGTCGACAGGCGCAGGAAACACCGGGGAGCTGTTTTTT	CASSPSTGAGNTGELFF
TRBV6-1	.	.	TRBJ2-1	TGTGCCAGCAGTGCGGGGGGACAGTTGAGCTCCTACAATGAGCAGTTCTTC	CASSAGGQLSSYNEQFF
TRBV9	.	.	TRBJ2-1	TGTGCCAGCAGCGTAAGTTCTGGGCCCCCGAATGAGCAGTTCTTC	CASSVSSGPPNEQFF
TRBV7-2	.	.	TRBJ1-3	TGTGCCAGCAGCTTAGACGGGACTACTGGAAACACCATATATTTT	CASSLDGTTGNTIYF
TRBV9	.	.	TRBJ2-2	TGTGCCAGCAGCCCCGTCGCCGGGGAGCTGTTTTTT	CASSPVAGELFF
TRBV11-2	.	TRBD2	TRBJ2-1	TGTGCCAGCAGCCAGATAGCGGGGGGGCCAAATGAGCAGTTCTTC	CASSQIAGGPNEQFF
TRBV7-2	.	.	TRBJ1-1	TGTGCCAGCAGCTTATCCCTGGGCACTGAAGCTTTCTTT	CASSLSLGTEAFF
TRBV5-1	.	TRBD1	TRBJ1-2	TGCGCCAGCAGCTCCGGACAGGGGAACTATGGCTACACCTTC	CASSSGQGNYGYTF
TRBV27	.	TRBD1	TRBJ1-2	TGTGCCAGCAGTCCTTACTTATCCTGGACAGGGGGCGGGGGCTATGGCTACACCTTC	CASSPYLSWTGGGGYGYTF
TRBV9	.	.	TRBJ2-4	TGTGCCAGCAGCGTAGGTGAAGGATCATTAGCCAAAAACATTCAGTACTTC	CASSVGEGSLAKNIQYF
TRBV6-5	.	.	TRBJ1-2	TGTGCCAGCAGTCGCACGAGACAGCCCGTCTATGGCTACACCTTC	CASSRTRQPVYGYTF
TRBV19	.	TRBD1	TRBJ1-2	TGTGCCAGTATTAATTTGGGACAGAACTATGGCTACACCTTC	CASINLGQNYGYTF
TRBV15	.	TRBD1	TRBJ1-1	TGTGCCACCAGCAGAGTCGTCGGCAGGGGGCTGAACACTGAAGCTTTCTTT	CATSRVVGRGLNTEAFF
TRBV27	.	.	TRBJ1-3	TGTGCCAGCAGTTTGGCCGGAGTTGGAAACACCATATATTTT	CASSLAGVGNTIYF
TRBV28	.	.	TRBJ1-1	TGTGCCAGCTCTCCTACAGGACTCTCAAGGGCTGAAGCTTTCTTT	CASSPTGLSRAEAFF
TRBV5-8	.	TRBD2	TRBJ2-5	TGTGCCAGCAGCCCCGGGACTAGCGGGGGAACTCTACAAGAGACCCAGTACTTC	CASSPGTSGGTLQETQYF
TRBV3-1/TRBV3-2	.	.	TRBJ2-5	TGTGCCAGCAGCCAAGATTATAACCGGGGGAACCAAGAGACCCAGTACTTC	CASSQDYNRGNQETQYF
TRBV4-1	.	TRBD2	TRBJ2-5	TGCGCCAGCAGCCAACTGGGACTAGCGGGGGGTCAAGAGACCCAGTACTTC	CASSQLGLAGGQETQYF
TRBV9	.	TRBD1	TRBJ2-3	TGTGCCAGCAGCGTAGAAGGGACAGGCACAGATACGCAGTATTTT	CASSVEGTGTDTQYF
TRBV28	.	TRBD1	TRBJ2-5	TGTGCCAGCAGTTCCGGGACAGGGGGCCGAGGTGAGACCCAGTACTTC	CASSSGTGGRGETQYF